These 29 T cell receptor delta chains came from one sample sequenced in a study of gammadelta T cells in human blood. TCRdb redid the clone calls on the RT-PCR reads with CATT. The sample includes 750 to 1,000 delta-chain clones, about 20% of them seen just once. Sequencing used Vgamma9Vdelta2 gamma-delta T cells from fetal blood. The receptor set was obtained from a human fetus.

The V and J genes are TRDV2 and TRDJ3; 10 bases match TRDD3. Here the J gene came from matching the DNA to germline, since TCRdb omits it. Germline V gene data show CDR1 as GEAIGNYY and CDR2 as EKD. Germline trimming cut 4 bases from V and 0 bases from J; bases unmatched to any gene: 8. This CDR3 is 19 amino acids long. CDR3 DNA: TGTGCCTGTGAGTACTGGGGGATCGCGGGCTCCTGGGACACCCGACAGATGTTTTTC. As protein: CACEYWGIAGSWDTRQMFF.

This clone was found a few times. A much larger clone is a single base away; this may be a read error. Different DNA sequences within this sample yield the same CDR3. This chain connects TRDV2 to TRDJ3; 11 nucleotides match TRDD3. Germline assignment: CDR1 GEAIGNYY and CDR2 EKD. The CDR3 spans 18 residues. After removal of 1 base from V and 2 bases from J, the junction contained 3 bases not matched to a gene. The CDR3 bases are TGTGCCTGTGACACGGTACTGGGGGATACCTGGGACACCCGACAGATGTTTTTC. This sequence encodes CACDTVLGDTWDTRQMFF.

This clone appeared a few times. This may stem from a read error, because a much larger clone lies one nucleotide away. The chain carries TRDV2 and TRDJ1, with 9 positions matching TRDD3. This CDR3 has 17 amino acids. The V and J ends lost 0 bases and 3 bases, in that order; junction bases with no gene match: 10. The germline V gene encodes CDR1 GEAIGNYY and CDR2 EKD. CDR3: CACDTVGDIKYADKLIF. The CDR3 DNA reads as TGTGCCTGTGACACCGTGGGGGATATTAAGTACGCCGATAAACTCATCTTT.

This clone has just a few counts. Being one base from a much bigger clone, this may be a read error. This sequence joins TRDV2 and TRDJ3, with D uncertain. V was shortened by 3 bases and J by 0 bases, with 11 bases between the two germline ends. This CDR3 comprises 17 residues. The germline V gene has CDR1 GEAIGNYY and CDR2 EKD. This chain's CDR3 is CACDEVMNSWDTRQMFF. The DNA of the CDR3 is TGTGCCTGTGACGAAGTAATGAACTCCTGGGACACCCGACAGATGTTTTTC.

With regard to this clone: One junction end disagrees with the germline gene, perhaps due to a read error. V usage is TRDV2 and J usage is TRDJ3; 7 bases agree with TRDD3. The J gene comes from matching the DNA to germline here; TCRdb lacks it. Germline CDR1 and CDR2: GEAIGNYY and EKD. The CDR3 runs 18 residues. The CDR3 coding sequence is TGTGCCGGTGACGGTCTGGGGGTGAGCTCCTGGGACACCCGACAGATGTTTTTC. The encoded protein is CAGDGLGVSSWDTRQMFF.

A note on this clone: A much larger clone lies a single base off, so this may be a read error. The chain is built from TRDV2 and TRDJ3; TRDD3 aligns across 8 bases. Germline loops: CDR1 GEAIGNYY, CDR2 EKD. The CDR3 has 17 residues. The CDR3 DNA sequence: TGTGCCTGTGACACCTGGGGGATCTCCTGGGACACCCCACAGATGTTTTTC. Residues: CACDTWGISWDTPQMFF.

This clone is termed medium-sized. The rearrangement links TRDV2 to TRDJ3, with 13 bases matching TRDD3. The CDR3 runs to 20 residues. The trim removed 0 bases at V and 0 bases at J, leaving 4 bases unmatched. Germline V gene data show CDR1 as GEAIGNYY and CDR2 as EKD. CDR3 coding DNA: TGTGCCTGTGACACCCTTACTGGGGGATACGACTCCTGGGACACCCGACAGATGTTTTTC. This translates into CACDTLTGGYDSWDTRQMFF.

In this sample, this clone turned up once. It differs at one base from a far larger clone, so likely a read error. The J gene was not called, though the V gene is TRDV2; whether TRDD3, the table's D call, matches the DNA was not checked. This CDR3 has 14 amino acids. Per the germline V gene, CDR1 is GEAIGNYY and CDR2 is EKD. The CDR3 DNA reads TGTGCCTGTGACATACTGGGGGACACCGATAAACGCATCTTT. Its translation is CACDILGDTDKRIF.

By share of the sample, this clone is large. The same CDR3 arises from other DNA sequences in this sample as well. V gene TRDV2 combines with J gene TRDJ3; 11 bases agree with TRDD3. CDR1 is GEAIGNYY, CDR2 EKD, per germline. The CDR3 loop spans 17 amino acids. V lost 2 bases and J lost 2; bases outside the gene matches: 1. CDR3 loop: CACDILGDTWDTRQMFF. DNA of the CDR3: TGTGCCTGTGACATACTGGGGGATACCTGGGACACCCGACAGATGTTTTTC.

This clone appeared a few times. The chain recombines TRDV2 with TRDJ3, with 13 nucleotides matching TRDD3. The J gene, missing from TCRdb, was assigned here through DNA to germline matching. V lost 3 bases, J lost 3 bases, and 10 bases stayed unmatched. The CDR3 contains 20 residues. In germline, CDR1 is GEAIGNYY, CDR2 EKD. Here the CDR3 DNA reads TGTGCCTGTGACGCCCTCGTACTGGGGGATACGGACTGGGACACCCGACAGATGTTTTTC. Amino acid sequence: CACDALVLGDTDWDTRQMFF.

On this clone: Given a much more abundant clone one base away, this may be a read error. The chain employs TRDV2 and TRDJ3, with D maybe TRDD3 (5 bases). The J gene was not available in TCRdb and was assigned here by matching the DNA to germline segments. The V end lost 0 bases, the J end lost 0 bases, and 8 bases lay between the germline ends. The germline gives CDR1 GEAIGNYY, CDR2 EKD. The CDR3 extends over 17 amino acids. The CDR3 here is CACDTAGSSWDTRQMFF. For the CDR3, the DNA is TGTGCCTGTGACACCGCTGGGAGCTCCTGGGACACCCGACAGATGTTTTTC.

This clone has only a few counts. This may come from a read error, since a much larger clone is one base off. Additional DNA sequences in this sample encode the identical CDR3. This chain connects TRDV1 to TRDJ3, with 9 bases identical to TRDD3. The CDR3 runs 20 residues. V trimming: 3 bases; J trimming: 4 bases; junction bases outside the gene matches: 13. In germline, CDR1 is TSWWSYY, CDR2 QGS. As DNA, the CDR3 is TGTGCTCTTGGGGACGTACTGGGGGACCCTAGCTCTTGGGACACCCGACAGATGTTTTTC. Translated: CALGDVLGDPSSWDTRQMFF.

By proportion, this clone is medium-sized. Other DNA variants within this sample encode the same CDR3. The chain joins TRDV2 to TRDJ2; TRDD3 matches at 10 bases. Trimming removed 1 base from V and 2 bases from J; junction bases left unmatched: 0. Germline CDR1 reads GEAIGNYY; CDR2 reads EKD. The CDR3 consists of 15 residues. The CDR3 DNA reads TGTGCCTGTGACACTGGGGGATACTTGACAGCACAACTCTTCTTT. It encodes CACDTGGYLTAQLFF.

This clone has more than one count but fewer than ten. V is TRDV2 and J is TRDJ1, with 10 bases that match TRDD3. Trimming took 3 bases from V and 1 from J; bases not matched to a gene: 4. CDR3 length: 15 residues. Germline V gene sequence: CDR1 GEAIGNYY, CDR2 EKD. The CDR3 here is CACDLLGDGTDKLIF. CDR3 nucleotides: TGTGCCTGTGACCTACTGGGGGATGGCACCGATAAACTCATCTTT.

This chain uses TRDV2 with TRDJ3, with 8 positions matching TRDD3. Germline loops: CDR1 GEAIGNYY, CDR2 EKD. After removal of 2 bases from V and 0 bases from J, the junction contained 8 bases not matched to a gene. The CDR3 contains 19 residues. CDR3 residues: CACDSTGGPSSWDTRQMFF. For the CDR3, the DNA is TGTGCCTGTGACAGTACTGGGGGCCCTAGCTCCTGGGACACCCGACAGATGTTTTTC.

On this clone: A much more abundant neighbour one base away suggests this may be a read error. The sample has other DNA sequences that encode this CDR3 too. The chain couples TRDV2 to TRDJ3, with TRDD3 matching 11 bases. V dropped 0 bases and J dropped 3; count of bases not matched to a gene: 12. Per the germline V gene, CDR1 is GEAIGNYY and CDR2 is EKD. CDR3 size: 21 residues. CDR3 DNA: TGTGCCTGTGACACCGTAGGTGGGGGATACGATGGGGTCTGGGACACCCGACAGATGTTTTTC. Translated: CACDTVGGGYDGVWDTRQMFF.

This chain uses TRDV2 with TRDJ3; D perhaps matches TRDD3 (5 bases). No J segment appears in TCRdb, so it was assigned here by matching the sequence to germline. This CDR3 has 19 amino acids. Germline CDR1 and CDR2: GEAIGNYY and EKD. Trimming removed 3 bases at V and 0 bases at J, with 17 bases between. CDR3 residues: CACDVVGGASSWDTRQMFF. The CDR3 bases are TGTGCCTGTGACGTCGTCGGGGGGGCAAGCTCCTGGGACACCCGACAGATGTTTTTC.

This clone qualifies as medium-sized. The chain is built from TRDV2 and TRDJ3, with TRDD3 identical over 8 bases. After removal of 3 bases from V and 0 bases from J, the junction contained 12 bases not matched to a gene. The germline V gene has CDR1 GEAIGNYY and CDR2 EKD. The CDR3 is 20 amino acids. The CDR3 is CACDLLGGHASSWDTRQMFF. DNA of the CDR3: TGTGCCTGTGACCTACTGGGGGGTCACGCCTCCTCCTGGGACACCCGACAGATGTTTTTC.

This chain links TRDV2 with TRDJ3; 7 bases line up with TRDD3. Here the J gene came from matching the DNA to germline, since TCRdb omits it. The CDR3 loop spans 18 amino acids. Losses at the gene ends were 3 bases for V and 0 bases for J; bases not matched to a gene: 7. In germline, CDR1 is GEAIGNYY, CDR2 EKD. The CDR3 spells CACDGLGVSSWDTRQMFF. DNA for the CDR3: TGTGCCTGTGACGGTCTGGGGGTGAGCTCCTGGGACACCCGACAGATGTTTTTC.

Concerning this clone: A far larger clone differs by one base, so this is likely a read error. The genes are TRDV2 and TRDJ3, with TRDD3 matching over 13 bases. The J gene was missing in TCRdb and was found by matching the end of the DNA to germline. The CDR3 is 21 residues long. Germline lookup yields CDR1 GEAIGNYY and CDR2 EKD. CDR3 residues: CACDTLHWGIRGSRDTRQMFF. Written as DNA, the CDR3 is TGTGCCTGTGACACTCTTCACTGGGGGATACGCGGCTCCAGGGACACCCGACAGATGTTTTTC.

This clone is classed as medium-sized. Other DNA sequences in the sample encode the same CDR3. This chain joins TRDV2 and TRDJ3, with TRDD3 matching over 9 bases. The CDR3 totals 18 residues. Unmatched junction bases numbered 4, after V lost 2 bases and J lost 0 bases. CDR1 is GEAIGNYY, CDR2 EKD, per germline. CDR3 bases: TGTGCCTGTGACAAAGTACTGGGGGACTCCTGGGACACCCGACAGATGTTTTTC. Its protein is CACDKVLGDSWDTRQMFF.

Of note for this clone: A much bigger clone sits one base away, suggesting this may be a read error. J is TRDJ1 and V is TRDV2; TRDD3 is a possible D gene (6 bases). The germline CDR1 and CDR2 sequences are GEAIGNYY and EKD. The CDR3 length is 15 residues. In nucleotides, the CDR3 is TGTGCCTGTGACTTACTGGGAATGTACACCGATAAACGCATCTTT. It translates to CACDLLGMYTDKRIF.

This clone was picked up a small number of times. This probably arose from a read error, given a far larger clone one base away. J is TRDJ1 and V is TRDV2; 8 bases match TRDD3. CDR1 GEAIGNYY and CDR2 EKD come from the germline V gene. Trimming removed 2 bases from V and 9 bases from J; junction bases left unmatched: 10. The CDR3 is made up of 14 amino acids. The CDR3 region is CACDKWGMTAQLIF. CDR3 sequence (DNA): TGTGCCTGTGACAAATGGGGGATGACAGCACAACTCATCTTT.

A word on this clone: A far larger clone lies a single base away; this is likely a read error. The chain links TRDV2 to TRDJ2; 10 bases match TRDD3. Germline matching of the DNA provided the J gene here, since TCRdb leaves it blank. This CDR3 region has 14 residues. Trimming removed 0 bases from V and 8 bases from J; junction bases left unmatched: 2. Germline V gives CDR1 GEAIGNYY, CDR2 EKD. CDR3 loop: CACDTRGIRAQLFF. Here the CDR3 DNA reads TGTGCCTGTGACACCCGGGGGATACGCGCACAACTCTTCTTT.

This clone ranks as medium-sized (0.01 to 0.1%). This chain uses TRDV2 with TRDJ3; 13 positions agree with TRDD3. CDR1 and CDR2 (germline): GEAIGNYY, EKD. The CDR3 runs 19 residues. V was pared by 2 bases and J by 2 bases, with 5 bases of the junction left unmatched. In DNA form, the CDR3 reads TGTGCCTGTGACAAAGTACTGGGGGATACGACCTGGGACACCCGACAGATGTTTTTC. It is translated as CACDKVLGDTTWDTRQMFF.

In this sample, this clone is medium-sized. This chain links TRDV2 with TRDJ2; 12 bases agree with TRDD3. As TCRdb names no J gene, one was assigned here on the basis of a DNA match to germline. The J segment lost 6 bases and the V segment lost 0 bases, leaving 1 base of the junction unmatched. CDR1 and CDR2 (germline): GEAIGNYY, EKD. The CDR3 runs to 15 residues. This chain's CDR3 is CACDTLGDTAAQLFF. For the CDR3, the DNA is TGTGCCTGTGACACCCTGGGGGATACGGCAGCACAACTCTTCTTT.

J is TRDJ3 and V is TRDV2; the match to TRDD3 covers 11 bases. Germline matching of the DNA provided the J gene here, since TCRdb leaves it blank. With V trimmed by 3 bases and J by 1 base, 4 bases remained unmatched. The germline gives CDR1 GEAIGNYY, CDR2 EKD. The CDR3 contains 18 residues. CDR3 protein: CACDVLGDRSWDTRQMFF. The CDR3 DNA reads TGTGCCTGTGACGTACTGGGGGATAGATCCTGGGACACCCGACAGATGTTTTTC.

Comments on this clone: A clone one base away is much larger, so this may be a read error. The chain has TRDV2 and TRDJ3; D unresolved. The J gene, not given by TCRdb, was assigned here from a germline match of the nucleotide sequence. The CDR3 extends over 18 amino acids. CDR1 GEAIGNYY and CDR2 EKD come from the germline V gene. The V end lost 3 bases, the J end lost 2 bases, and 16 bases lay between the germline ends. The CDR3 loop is CACDSVIPYTWDTRQMFF. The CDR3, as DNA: TGTGCCTGTGACTCCGTTATTCCATACACCTGGGACACCCGACAGATGTTTTTC.

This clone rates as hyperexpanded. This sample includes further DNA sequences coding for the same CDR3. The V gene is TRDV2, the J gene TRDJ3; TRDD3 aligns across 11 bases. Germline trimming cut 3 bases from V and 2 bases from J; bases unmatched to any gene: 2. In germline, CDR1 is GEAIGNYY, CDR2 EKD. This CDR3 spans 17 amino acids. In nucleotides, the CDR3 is TGTGCCTGTGACGTACTGGGGGATACCTGGGACACCCGACAGATGTTTTTC. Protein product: CACDVLGDTWDTRQMFF.